The source of this T cell receptor beta chain is a study of neoadjuvant anti-PD-1 for oral cavity cancer. Sample time point: after neoadjuvant nivolumab, at surgical resection. Clones were sequenced by immunoSEQ multiplex PCR, and TCRdb holds only the in-frame ones, with some missing. The sample yields just over 65,000 clones, approximately 81% seen once. The J segment lost 4 bases and the V segment lost 6 bases, leaving 2 bases of the junction unmatched. This CDR3 has 11 amino acids. Germline V gives CDR1 DFQATT, CDR2 SNEGSKA (reference sequence). The material sequenced was PBMCs, taken after nivolumab (anti-PD-1) treatment. The V call is TRBV20-1, the J call TRBJ1-2; 7 bases align to TRBD1. This TCR was sampled from a person between 40 and 85 years old with oral cavity squamous cell carcinoma. The CDR3 spells CSAWDSYGYTF. CDR3 DNA sequence: TGCAGTGCGTGGGACAGCTATGGCTACACCTTC.